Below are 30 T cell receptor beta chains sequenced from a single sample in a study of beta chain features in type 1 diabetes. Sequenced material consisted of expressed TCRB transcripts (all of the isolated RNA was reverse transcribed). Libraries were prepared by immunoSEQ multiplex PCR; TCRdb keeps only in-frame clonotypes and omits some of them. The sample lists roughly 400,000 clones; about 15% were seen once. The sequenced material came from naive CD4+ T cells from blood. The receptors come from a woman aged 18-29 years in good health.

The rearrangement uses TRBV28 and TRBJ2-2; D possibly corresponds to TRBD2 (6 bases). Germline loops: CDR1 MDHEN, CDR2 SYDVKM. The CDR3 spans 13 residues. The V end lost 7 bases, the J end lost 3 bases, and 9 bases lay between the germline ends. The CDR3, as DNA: TGTGCCAGCATTCAGCGGGACACCGGGGAGCTGTTTTTT. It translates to CASIQRDTGELFF.

Here the CDR3 reads CASTLTWGGGANVLTF. CDR3 DNA: TGTGCCAGCACCTTGACCTGGGGAGGAGGGGCCAACGTCCTGACTTTC. V usage is TRBV2 and J usage is TRBJ2-6, with D perhaps matching TRBD2 (6 bases). The CDR3 length is 16 residues. The germline V and J ends were trimmed by 7 bases and 4 bases, with 17 bases remaining between them. CDR1 and CDR2 from the germline V gene are SNHLY and FYNNEI.

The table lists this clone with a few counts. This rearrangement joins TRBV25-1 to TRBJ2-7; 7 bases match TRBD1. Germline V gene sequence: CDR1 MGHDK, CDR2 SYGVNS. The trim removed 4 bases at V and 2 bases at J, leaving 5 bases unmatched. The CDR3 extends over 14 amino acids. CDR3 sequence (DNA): TGTGCCAGCAGTGGCAGACAGGGCGCCTACGAGCAGTACTTC. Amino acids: CASSGRQGAYEQYF.

CDR3 in amino acids: CAWAGQGDTEAFF. DNA of the CDR3: TGTGCCTGGGCCGGACAGGGGGACACTGAAGCTTTCTTT. The gene calls are TRBV30 and TRBJ1-1, with 10 bases matching TRBD1. The ends lost 5 bases at V and 3 bases at J; junction bases unmatched: 3. CDR1 is GTSNPN, CDR2 SVGIG, per germline (reference sequence). The CDR3 runs to 13 residues.

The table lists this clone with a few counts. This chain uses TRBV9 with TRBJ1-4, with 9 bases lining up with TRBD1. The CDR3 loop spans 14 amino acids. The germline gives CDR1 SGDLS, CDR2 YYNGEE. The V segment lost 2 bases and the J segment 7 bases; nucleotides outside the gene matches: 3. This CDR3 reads CASSVGTGIEKLFF. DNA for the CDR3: TGTGCCAGCAGCGTGGGGACAGGGATTGAAAAACTGTTTTTT.

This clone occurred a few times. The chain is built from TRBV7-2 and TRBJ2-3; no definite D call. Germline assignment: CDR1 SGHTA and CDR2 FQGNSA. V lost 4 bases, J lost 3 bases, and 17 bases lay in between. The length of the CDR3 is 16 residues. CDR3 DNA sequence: TGTGCCAGCAGCTCTGACGCCAGCGAGAGAACAGATACGCAGTATTTT. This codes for CASSSDASERTDTQYF. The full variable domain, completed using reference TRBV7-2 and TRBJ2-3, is GAGVSQSPSNKVTEKGKDVELRCDPISGHTALYWYRQSLGQGLEFLIYFQGNSAPDKSGLPSDRFSAERTGGSVSTLTIQRTQQEDSAVYLCASSSDASERTDTQYFGPGTRLTVL.

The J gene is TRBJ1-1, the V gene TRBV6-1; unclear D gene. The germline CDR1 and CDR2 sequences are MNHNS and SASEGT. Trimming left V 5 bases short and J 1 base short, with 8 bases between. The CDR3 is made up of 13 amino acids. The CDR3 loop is CASSTRQNTEAFF. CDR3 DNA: TGTGCCAGCAGTACTCGACAGAACACTGAAGCTTTCTTT.

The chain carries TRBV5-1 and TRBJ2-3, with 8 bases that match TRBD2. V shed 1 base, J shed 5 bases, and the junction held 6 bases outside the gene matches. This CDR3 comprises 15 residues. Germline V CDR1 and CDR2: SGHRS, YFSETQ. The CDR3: CASSLTAGVQDTQYF. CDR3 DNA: TGCGCCAGCAGCTTGACAGCGGGAGTACAAGATACGCAGTATTTT.

CDR3 bases: TGTGCCTGGACCGGACAGTTGGCCTCTGGGGCCAACGTCCTGACTTTC. This codes for CAWTGQLASGANVLTF. The gene calls are TRBV30 and TRBJ2-6; maybe TRBD1 (6 bases). The CDR3 consists of 16 residues. Germline loops: CDR1 GTSNPN, CDR2 SVGIG (reference sequence). V was cut by 4 bases and J by 0 bases, with 13 bases left in between.

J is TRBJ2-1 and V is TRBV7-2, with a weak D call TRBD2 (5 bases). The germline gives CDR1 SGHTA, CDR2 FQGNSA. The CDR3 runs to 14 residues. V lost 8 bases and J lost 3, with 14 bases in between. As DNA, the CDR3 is TGTGCCAGCTCTTCTAGAGCGGACTACAATGAGCAGTTCTTC. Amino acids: CASSSRADYNEQFF.

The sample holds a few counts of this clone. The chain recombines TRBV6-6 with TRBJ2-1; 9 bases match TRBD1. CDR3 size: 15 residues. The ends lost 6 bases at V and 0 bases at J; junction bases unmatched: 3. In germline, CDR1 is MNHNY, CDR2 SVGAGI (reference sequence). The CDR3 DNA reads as TGTGCCAGCAGCAGGACAGGGGACTCCTACAATGAGCAGTTCTTC. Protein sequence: CASSRTGDSYNEQFF.

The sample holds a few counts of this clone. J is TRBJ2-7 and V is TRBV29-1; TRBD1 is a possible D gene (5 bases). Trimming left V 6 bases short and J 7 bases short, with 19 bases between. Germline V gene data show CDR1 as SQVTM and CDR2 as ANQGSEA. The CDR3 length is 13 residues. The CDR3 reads CSVKQVRSGEQYF. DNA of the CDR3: TGCAGCGTAAAACAGGTTAGGTCTGGGGAGCAGTACTTC.

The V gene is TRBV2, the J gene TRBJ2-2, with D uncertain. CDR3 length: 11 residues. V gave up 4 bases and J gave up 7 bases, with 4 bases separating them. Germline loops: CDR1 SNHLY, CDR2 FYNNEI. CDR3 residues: CASSVYGELFF. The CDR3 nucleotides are TGTGCCAGCAGTGTCTACGGGGAGCTGTTTTTT.

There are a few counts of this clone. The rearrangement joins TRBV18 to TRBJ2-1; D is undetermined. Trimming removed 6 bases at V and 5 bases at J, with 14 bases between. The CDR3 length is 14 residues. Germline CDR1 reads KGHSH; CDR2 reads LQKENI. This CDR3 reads CASSQYNDNNEQFF. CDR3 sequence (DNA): TGTGCCAGCTCCCAATACAACGATAACAATGAGCAGTTCTTC.

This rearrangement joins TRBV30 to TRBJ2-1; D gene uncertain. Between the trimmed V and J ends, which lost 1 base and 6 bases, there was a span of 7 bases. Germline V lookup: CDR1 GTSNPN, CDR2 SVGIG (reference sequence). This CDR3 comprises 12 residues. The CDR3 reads CAWSAPLNEQFF. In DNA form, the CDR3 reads TGTGCCTGGAGTGCCCCTCTCAATGAGCAGTTCTTC. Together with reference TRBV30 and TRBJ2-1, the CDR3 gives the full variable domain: SQTIHQWPATLVQPVGSPLSLECTVEGTSNPNLYWYRQAAGRGLQLLFYSVGIGQISSEVPQNLSASRPQDRQFILSSKKLLLSDSGFYLCAWSAPLNEQFFGPGTRLTVL.

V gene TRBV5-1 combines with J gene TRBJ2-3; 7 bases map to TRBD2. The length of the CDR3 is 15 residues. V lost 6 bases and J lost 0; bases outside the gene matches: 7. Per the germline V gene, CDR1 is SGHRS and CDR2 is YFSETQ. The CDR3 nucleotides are TGCGCCAGCACCCCGGGAGGATATAGCACAGATACGCAGTATTTT. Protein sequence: CASTPGGYSTDTQYF. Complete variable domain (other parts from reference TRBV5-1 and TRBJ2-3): KAGVTQTPRYLIKTRGQQVTLSCSPISGHRSVSWYQQTPGQGLQFLFEYFSETQRNKGNFPGRFSGRQFSNSRSEMNVSTLELGDSALYLCASTPGGYSTDTQYFGPGTRLTVL.

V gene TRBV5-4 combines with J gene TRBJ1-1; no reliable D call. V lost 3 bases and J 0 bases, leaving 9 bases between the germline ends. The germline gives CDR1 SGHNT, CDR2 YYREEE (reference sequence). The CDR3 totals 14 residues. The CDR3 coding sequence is TGTGCCAGCAGCTCCTTCAACATGAACACTGAAGCTTTCTTT. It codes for CASSSFNMNTEAFF.

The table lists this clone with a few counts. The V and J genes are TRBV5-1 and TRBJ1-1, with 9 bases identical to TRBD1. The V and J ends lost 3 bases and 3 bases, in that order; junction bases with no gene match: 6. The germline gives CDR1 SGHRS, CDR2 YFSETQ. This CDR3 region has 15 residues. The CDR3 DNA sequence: TGCGCCAGCAGCTCCCTACAGGGGGCGGACACTGAAGCTTTCTTT. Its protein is CASSSLQGADTEAFF.

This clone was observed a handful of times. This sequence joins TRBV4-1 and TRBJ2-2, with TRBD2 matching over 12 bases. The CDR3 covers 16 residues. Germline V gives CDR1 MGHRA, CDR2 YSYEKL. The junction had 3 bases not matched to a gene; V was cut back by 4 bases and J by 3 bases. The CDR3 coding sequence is TGCGCCAGCAGCCTACGACTAGCGGGAGACACCGGGGAGCTGTTTTTT. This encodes CASSLRLAGDTGELFF.

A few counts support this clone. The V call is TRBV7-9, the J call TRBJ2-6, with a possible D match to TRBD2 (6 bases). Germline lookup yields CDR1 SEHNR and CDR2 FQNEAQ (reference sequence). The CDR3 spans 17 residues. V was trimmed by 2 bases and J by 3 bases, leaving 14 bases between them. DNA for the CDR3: TGTGCCAGCAGCTTATGGGAGGAGCCCCTTGGGGCCAACGTCCTGACTTTC. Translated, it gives CASSLWEEPLGANVLTF.

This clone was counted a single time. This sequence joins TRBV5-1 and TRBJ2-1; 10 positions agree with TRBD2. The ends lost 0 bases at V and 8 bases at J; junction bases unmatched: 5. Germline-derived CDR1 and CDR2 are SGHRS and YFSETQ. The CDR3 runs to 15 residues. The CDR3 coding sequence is TGCGCCAGCAGCTTGGCTAGCGGGAGTTTTTATGAGCAGTTCTTC. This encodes CASSLASGSFYEQFF.

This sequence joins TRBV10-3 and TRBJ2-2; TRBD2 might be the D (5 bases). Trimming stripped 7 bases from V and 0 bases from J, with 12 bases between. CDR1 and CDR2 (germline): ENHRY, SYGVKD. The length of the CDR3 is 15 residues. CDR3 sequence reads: CAINPSITNTGELFF. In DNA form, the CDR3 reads TGTGCCATCAACCCTAGCATTACGAACACCGGGGAGCTGTTTTTT.

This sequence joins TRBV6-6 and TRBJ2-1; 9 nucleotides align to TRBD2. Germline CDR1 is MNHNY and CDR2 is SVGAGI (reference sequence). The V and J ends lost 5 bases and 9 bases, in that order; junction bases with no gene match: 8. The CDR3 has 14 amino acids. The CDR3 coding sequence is TGTGCCAGCAGTCCGGGACTAGCTCACGGTGAGCAGTTCTTC. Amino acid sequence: CASSPGLAHGEQFF.

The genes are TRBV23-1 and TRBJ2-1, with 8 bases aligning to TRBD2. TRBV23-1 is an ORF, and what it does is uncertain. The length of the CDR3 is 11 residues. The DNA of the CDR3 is TGCGTCCGGGGGGGCCTGGATGAGCAGTTCTTC. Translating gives CVRGGLDEQFF.

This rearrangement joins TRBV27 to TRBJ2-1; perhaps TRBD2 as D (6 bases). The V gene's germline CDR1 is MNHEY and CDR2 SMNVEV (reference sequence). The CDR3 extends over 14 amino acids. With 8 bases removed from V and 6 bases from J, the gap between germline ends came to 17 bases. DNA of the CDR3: TGTGCCAGCGCCCTAGCGCAGAACGGCAATGAGCAGTTCTTC. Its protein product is CASALAQNGNEQFF.

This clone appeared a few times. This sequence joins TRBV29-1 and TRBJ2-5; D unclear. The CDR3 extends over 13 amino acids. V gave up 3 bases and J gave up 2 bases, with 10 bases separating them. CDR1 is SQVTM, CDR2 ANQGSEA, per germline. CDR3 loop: CSVEGSNQETQYF. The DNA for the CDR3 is TGCAGCGTTGAGGGCAGTAATCAAGAGACCCAGTACTTC.

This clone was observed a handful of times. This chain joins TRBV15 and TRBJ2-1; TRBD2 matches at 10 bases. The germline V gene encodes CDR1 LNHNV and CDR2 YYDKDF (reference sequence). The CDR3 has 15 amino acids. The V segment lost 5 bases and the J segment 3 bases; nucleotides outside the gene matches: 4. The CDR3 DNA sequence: TGTGCCACCAGCGCCAGGACTAGCGGCTACAATGAGCAGTTCTTC. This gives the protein CATSARTSGYNEQFF.

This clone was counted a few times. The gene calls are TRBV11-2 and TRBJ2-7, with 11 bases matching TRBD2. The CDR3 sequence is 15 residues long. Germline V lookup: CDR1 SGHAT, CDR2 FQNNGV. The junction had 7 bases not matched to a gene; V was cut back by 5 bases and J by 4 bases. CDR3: CASSLSGRDGYEQYF. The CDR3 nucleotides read TGTGCCAGCAGCCTTAGCGGGAGGGACGGGTACGAGCAGTACTTC.

Here the CDR3 DNA reads TGTGCCAGCAGCTTAGGACAGTCTGTCAATCAGCCCCAGCATTTT. This translates into CASSLGQSVNQPQHF. V usage is TRBV7-9 and J usage is TRBJ1-5; D possibly corresponds to TRBD1 (5 bases). The CDR3 has 15 residues. V was trimmed by 1 base and J by 3 bases, leaving 10 bases between them. The V gene's germline CDR1 is SEHNR and CDR2 FQNEAQ (reference sequence).

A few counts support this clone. CDR3 coding DNA: TGTGCCAGCAGCTACATCGGACAGGGCGGGGAGCAGTACTTC. Amino acids: CASSYIGQGGEQYF. The chain links TRBV28 to TRBJ2-7; 8 positions agree with TRBD1. J was trimmed by 7 bases and V by 6 bases; bases with no gene match: 11. Germline CDR1 MDHEN, CDR2 SYDVKM. There are 14 residues in the CDR3.